Below are 18 T cell receptor beta chains sequenced from a single sample in a study of blood T cell repertoires in COVID-19. Repertoires were generated with immunoSEQ multiplex PCR, while TCRdb's copy carries only in-frame clones and drops some. The sample contains roughly 70,000 clones, 90% of which appear only once. Material: peripheral blood. These receptors came from a man in his forties or fifties with COVID-19, enrolled during active disease.

The chain joins TRBV4-2 to TRBJ2-5; D is unresolved. Germline V gene lookup returns CDR1 LGHNA and CDR2 YNFKEQ. The CDR3 covers 15 residues. V gave up 4 bases and J gave up 2 bases, with 14 bases separating them. The CDR3 loop is CASSPEVLEQETQYF. The CDR3 region has the DNA TGTGCCAGCAGCCCCGAGGTCCTGGAACAAGAGACCCAGTACTTC.

V and J are TRBV7-2 and TRBJ2-1; D remains ambiguous. Germline loops: CDR1 SGHTA, CDR2 FQGNSA. Between the trimmed V and J ends, which lost 7 bases and 0 bases, there was a span of 7 bases. This CDR3 spans 13 amino acids. CDR3 DNA sequence: TGTGCCAGCACCCAGGACTCCTACAATGAGCAGTTCTTC. Translation: CASTQDSYNEQFF.

This clone was seen only once. The gene calls are TRBV9 and TRBJ2-3, with D possibly being TRBD2 (5 bases). The germline CDR1 and CDR2 sequences are SGDLS and YYNGEE. The CDR3 covers 14 residues. V shed 3 bases and J shed 1 base, with 9 bases lying between them. CDR3 amino acids: CASSGGWGTDTQYF. The CDR3 DNA follows: TGTGCCAGCAGCGGAGGGTGGGGCACAGATACGCAGTATTTT. The full variable domain, its missing parts supplied by reference TRBV9 and TRBJ2-3, is DSGVTQTPKHLITATGQRVTLRCSPRSGDLSVYWYQQSLDQGLQFLIQYYNGEERAKGNILERFSAQQFPDLHSELNLSSLELGDSALYFCASSGGWGTDTQYFGPGTRLTVL.

This clone has only one observation. The chain uses TRBV5-6 and TRBJ2-1, with TRBD2 matching 10 bases. The CDR3 has 18 residues. Germline V gene lookup returns CDR1 SGHDT and CDR2 YYEEEE. Unmatched junction bases numbered 13, after V lost 3 bases and J lost 4 bases. This chain's CDR3 is CASSYPLAGAPLYNEQFF. For the CDR3, the DNA is TGTGCCAGCAGCTACCCTCTAGCGGGAGCCCCCCTATACAATGAGCAGTTCTTC.

This sequence joins TRBV24-1 and TRBJ2-1, with a possible D match to TRBD2 (6 bases). Trimming took 3 bases from V and 9 from J, leaving 11 bases between them. The CDR3 is 13 residues long. Germline CDR1 is KGHDR and CDR2 is SFDVKD. The CDR3 sequence is CATSDGGTGEQFF. CDR3 nucleotide sequence: TGTGCCACCAGTGATGGCGGGACCGGTGAGCAGTTCTTC.

The chain is built from TRBV28 and TRBJ2-7; D may be TRBD1 (7 bases). Trimming cost V 1 base and J 5 bases, with 15 bases left between them. This CDR3 spans 15 amino acids. Germline values: CDR1 MDHEN, CDR2 SYDVKM. The DNA for the CDR3 is TGTGCCAGCAGTTTATATTGGCAGGGGGGACACGAGCAGTACTTC. The encoded protein is CASSLYWQGGHEQYF. Variable domain in full (rest from reference TRBV28 and TRBJ2-7): DVKVTQSSRYLVKRTGEKVFLECVQDMDHENMFWYRQDPGLGLRLIYFSYDVKMKEKGDIPEGYSVSREKKERFSLILESASTNQTSMYLCASSLYWQGGHEQYFGPGTRLTVT.

In its sample, this clone was seen once. This specimen includes other DNA sequences encoding the same CDR3. CDR3 DNA sequence: TGCGCCAGCAGCCAAGATTCGGGGGTCGGCACTGAAGCTTTCTTT. Translating gives CASSQDSGVGTEAFF. This chain joins TRBV4-3 and TRBJ1-1; D might be TRBD1 (5 bases). Germline V gene sequence: CDR1 LGHNA, CDR2 YSLEER. V was trimmed by 0 bases and J by 4 bases, leaving 12 bases between them. The CDR3 contains 15 residues.

The V gene is TRBV23-1, the J gene TRBJ2-3, with a possible D match to TRBD2 (5 bases). TRBV23-1 is an ORF, and what it does is uncertain. The CDR3 runs to 12 residues. V was trimmed by 4 bases and J by 5 bases, leaving 7 bases between them. The CDR3 loop reads CASSRGVDTQYF. The DNA of the CDR3 is TGCGCCAGCAGTCGGGGAGTAGATACGCAGTATTTT.

The genes are TRBV6-4 and TRBJ1-1; TRBD1 matches 10 bases. Germline values: CDR1 MRHNA, CDR2 SNTAGT. The CDR3 spans 14 residues. The trim removed 6 bases at V and 7 bases at J, leaving 8 bases unmatched. The CDR3 here is CASRGTGEKGEAFF. As DNA, the CDR3 is TGTGCCAGCAGGGGGACAGGGGAAAAGGGTGAAGCTTTCTTT.

The sample holds one count of this clone. The chain joins TRBV6-4 to TRBJ1-5; D is unresolved. Germline loops: CDR1 MRHNA, CDR2 SNTAGT. V lost 5 bases and J lost 7, with 12 bases in between. The CDR3 runs 13 residues. The CDR3 coding sequence is TGTGCCAGCAGTCCCGGTTTTTTCCAGCCCCAGCATTTT. It specifies CASSPGFFQPQHF.

The CDR3 nucleotides are TGTGCCAGCAGTTTGCGAGGACAGGGCTACACCTTC. Protein: CASSLRGQGYTF. This chain uses TRBV12-3 or TRBV12-4 with TRBJ1-2; the D gene is possibly TRBD1 (6 bases). V lost 3 bases and J lost 8, with 10 bases in between. The CDR3 totals 12 residues.

The rearrangement links TRBV9 to TRBJ2-1, with 13 positions matching TRBD2. Germline V lookup: CDR1 SGDLS, CDR2 YYNGEE. The CDR3 is 18 amino acids. V trimming: 0 bases; J trimming: 8 bases; junction bases outside the gene matches: 11. CDR3 nucleotides: TGTGCCAGCAGCGTAGGTCGCCTACTAGCGGGAGGGCCCTATGAGCAGTTCTTC. Translating gives CASSVGRLLAGGPYEQFF.

This chain joins TRBV29-1 and TRBJ1-2, with 7 bases that match TRBD1. Trimming at V came to 7 bases and at J to 4 bases, leaving 12 bases not matched to a gene. The length of the CDR3 is 14 residues. The V gene's germline CDR1 is SQVTM and CDR2 ANQGSEA. The CDR3 reads CSGYSGTEPYGYTF. The CDR3 DNA is TGCAGCGGTTATTCCGGGACAGAACCCTATGGCTACACCTTC.

Concerning this clone itself: The sample carries other DNA sequences with the same CDR3. The genes are TRBV4-2 and TRBJ2-2; 8 bases align to TRBD1. J gave up 5 bases and V 3 bases, and 5 bases lay outside the gene matches. Germline loops: CDR1 LGHNA, CDR2 YNFKEQ. The CDR3 contains 15 residues. CDR3 nucleotides: TGTGCCAGCAGCCACAGGGGGCGGGATACCGGGGAGCTGTTTTTT. Translation: CASSHRGRDTGELFF.

This CDR3 reads CASSPAQGSTKNIQYF. The CDR3 DNA reads TGTGCCAGCTCACCGGCCCAGGGTAGTACCAAAAACATTCAGTACTTC. The V gene is TRBV18, the J gene TRBJ2-4, with a possible D match to TRBD1 (5 bases). CDR3 length: 16 amino acids. V was shortened by 3 bases and J by 2 bases, with 14 bases between the two germline ends. Germline V gene data show CDR1 as KGHSH and CDR2 as LQKENI.

This chain joins TRBV3-1 (or the pseudogene TRBV3-2) and TRBJ2-3; 10 bases align to TRBD2. This CDR3 has 17 residues. Trimming cost V 4 bases and J 2 bases; bases outside gene matches: 9. The germline gives CDR1 LGHDT, CDR2 YNNKEL (reference sequence). The CDR3: CASSPWVAGGSTDTQYF. CDR3 nucleotide sequence: TGTGCCAGCAGCCCTTGGGTAGCGGGAGGCTCCACAGATACGCAGTATTTT.

This rearrangement joins TRBV11-2 to TRBJ2-1; D call uncertain. The CDR3 contains 15 residues. The V and J ends lost 1 base and 5 bases respectively, with 12 bases between them. Germline assignment: CDR1 SGHAT and CDR2 FQNNGV. CDR3 sequence reads: CASSLAFGRHNEQFF. The CDR3 DNA sequence: TGTGCCAGCAGCTTAGCATTTGGCAGGCACAATGAGCAGTTCTTC.

The chain combines TRBV5-4 with TRBJ2-3; 12 positions match TRBD2. Germline V lookup: CDR1 SGHNT, CDR2 YYREEE (reference sequence). The ends lost 3 bases at V and 3 bases at J; junction bases unmatched: 5. CDR3 length: 16 residues. The CDR3 nucleotides are TGTGCCAGCAGCTCCAGACTAGCGGGAGTAACAGATACGCAGTATTTT. Its translation is CASSSRLAGVTDTQYF. Combining the CDR3 with reference TRBV5-4 and TRBJ2-3 gives the whole variable domain ETGVTQSPTHLIKTRGQQVTLRCSSQSGHNTVSWYQQALGQGPQFIFQYYREEENGRGNFPPRFSGLQFPNYSSELNVNALELDDSALYLCASSSRLAGVTDTQYFGPGTRLTVL.